What follows is one T cell receptor (beta chain) and its context. The PCR ran on 60 Vbeta and 13 Jbeta primers. Some clones are missing from TCRdb's copy, which holds only in-frame ones; the method was immunoSEQ multiplex PCR. The sample gives some 140,000 clones, around 79% of which show up once; less than 10% is in the top ten. It was healthy bone marrow donors who served as donors. The source of the sample is a study of cytomegalovirus exposure and HLA in healthy donors. The CDR3 is 16 residues long. Germline V gene data show CDR1 as SGHAT and CDR2 as FQNNGV. V was trimmed by 7 bases and J by 6 bases, leaving 21 bases between them.

V and J are TRBV11-2 and TRBJ1-4; D is perhaps TRBD1 (6 bases). The receptor was isolated from a man aged 25 to 40 in good health and CMV-seropositive. The sequencing input was PBMCs. CDR3 amino acids: CASTLTGIRSDEKLFF. Written as DNA, the CDR3 is TGTGCCAGCACTTTAACAGGGATCAGAAGCGATGAAAAACTGTTTTTT.